This TCR beta chain was identified in a study of blood T cell repertoires in COVID-19. Study in general: Samples representing acute and convalescent COVID-19 were sourced from the United States, Italy and Spain.

V lost 5 bases and J lost 5; bases outside the gene matches: 6. Germline assignment: CDR1 SGHAT and CDR2 FQNNGV. The CDR3 sequence is 14 residues long. Sequencing was performed with immunoSEQ multiplex PCR; in TCRdb, only in-frame clones are kept and a portion is missing. The sample yields some 290,000 clones, 75% to 90% seen once. The clonotype comes from a woman aged 25 to 45 with COVID-19, enrolled during active disease. Sequencing was done on a sample of peripheral blood. The V and J genes are TRBV11-2 and TRBJ2-5; 9 bases align to TRBD1. CDR3 bases: TGTGCCAGCAGCCTACAGGGGGCGAGGGAGACCCAGTACTTC. This sequence encodes CASSLQGARETQYF. The whole variable domain, filled in from reference TRBV11-2 and TRBJ2-5, reads EAGVAQSPRYKIIEKRQSVAFWCNPISGHATLYWYQQILGQGPKLLIQFQNNGVVDDSQLPKDRFSAERLKGVDSTLKIQPAKLEDSAVYLCASSLQGARETQYFGPGTRLLVL.